Reported below is one TCR beta chain. Its antigen is unidentified. The PCR ran on 60 Vbeta and 13 Jbeta primers. Sequencing was performed with immunoSEQ multiplex PCR; in TCRdb, only in-frame clones are kept and a portion is missing. The sample consists of roughly 90,000 clones, nearly 80% of them appearing once. The record originates from a study of cytomegalovirus exposure and HLA in healthy donors. The overall study: The 120 million or so unique TCR beta sequences, from 150 million to 200 million T cells, were found by an earlier analysis.

Whole-study results and caveats: Specificity of a few CMV-associated chains for CMV antigens was verified in vitro.

The receptor's source is a woman in her forties in good health and CMV-seropositive. Sequences were obtained from PBMCs.

The CDR3: CASGRGLVPPPVGGPQDEQFF. The CDR3, as DNA: TGTGCTAGTGGCCGTGGTTTGGTCCCCCCACCGGTCGGAGGGCCCCAAGACGAGCAGTTCTTC. J is TRBJ2-1 and V is TRBV12-5; D is possibly TRBD2 (6 bases). The CDR3 consists of 21 residues. Trimming removed 6 bases at V and 10 bases at J, with 40 bases between. Germline CDR1 and CDR2: LGHNT and FRNRAP.